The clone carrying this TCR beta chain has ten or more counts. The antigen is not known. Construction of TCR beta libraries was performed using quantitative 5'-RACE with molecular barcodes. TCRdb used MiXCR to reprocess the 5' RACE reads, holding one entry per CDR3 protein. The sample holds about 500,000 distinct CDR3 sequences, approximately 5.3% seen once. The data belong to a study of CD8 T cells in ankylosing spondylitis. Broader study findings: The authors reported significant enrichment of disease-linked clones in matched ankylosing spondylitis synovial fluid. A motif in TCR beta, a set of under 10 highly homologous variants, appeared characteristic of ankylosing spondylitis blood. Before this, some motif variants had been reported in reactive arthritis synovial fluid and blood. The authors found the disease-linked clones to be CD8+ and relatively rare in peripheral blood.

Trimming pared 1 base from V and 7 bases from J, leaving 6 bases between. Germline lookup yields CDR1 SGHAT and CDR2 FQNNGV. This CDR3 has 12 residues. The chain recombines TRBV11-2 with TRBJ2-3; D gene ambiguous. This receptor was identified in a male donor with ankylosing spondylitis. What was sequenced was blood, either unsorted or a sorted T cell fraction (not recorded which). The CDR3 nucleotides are TGTGCCAGCAGCTTAGTAACTTATACGCAGTATTTT. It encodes CASSLVTYTQYF.